The rows below give T cell receptor beta chains drawn from one sample of a study of T cells in tumors after PD-1 blockade. Here immunoSEQ multiplex PCR was the method, and the copy in TCRdb shows in-frame clones only, minus some. This sample has approximately 35,000 clones, with just under 80% found just once. This specimen consisted of PBMCs, obtained before anti-PD-1 treatment. All receptors come from a human donor with basal cell carcinoma. CDR3s include the opening cysteine and the closing phenylalanine or tryptophan. Fields, in order: J gene, V gene, D gene, clone size, CDR3 DNA, CDR3 protein. The D gene is left open where the match is weak. A row's size may be missing; if present it is once, few, many or a size class.

TRBJ2-7,TRBV6-5,NA,NA,TGTGCCAGCAGGACCGCTGCGGGGCAGTACTTC,CASRTAAGQYF
TRBJ2-1,TRBV6-6,NA,few,TGTGCCAGCAGTTACGACCTGCCCGAGCAGTTCTTC,CASSYDLPEQFF
TRBJ1-2,TRBV28,NA,once,TGTGCCAGCAGTTTATATGCAGGGCTGGGCTATGGCTACACCTTC,CASSLYAGLGYGYTF
TRBJ1-3,TRBV25-1,NA,NA,TGTGCCAGCAGTGGGATAGGGGGGACGGCCTCTGGAAACACCATATATTTT,CASSGIGGTASGNTIYF
TRBJ2-1,TRBV5-4,NA,NA,TGTGCCAGCAGCTCCCTGGCGGGGAAGTACAATGAGCAGTTCTTC,CASSSLAGKYNEQFF
TRBJ2-5,TRBV21-1,NA,NA,TGTGCCAGCAGCAAAGTAGGCCGGGGAAGAGGAGAGACCCAGTACTTC,CASSKVGRGRGETQYF
TRBJ2-3,TRBV3-1/TRBV3-2,NA,NA,TGTGCCAGCAGCCAATCCCCCCCCCGAGATACGCAGTATTTT,CASSQSPPRDTQYF
TRBJ1-4,TRBV9,NA,NA,TGTGCCAGCAGCGTAGCTGGAGGGGTTGGGGACGAAAAACTGTTTTTT,CASSVAGGVGDEKLFF
TRBJ1-5,TRBV2,NA,NA,TGTGCCAGCCGCGACGGGCAAGCCTCCAATCAGCCCCAGCATTTT,CASRDGQASNQPQHF
TRBJ1-2,TRBV7-2,NA,NA,TGTGCCAGCAGCTCCTACCGGACAGACAACTATGGCTACACCTTC,CASSSYRTDNYGYTF
TRBJ2-1,TRBV3-1/TRBV3-2,TRBD2,NA,TGTGCCAGCAGCCCCACCCGAGCGGGGGGAGCGGTCGTGAATGAGCAGTTCTTC,CASSPTRAGGAVVNEQFF
TRBJ2-3,TRBV7-2,NA,once,TGTGCCAGCAGCTTAGTAGGGGGCGGGGTGACAGATACGCAGTATTTT,CASSLVGGGVTDTQYF
TRBJ1-2,TRBV5-1,TRBD1,NA,TGCGCCAGCAGCTTGGACGGGACAGGACCTGGCTACACCTTC,CASSLDGTGPGYTF
TRBJ1-5,TRBV4-1,NA,NA,TGCGCCAGCAGCCAACATAGCAATCAGCCCCAGCATTTT,CASSQHSNQPQHF
TRBJ1-4,TRBV19,TRBD1,NA,TGTGCCAGCGGCCCGACAGGGGGCAAGGAAAAACTGTTTTTT,CASGPTGGKEKLFF
TRBJ2-6,TRBV5-1,NA,few,TGCGCCAGCAGCTTGGTGCCCTCTGGGGCCAACGTCCTGACTTTC,CASSLVPSGANVLTF
TRBJ1-3,TRBV29-1,NA,many,TGCAGCGCGGTGGACAGTTTAAGCTCTGGAAACACCATATATTTT,CSAVDSLSSGNTIYF
TRBJ1-1,TRBV29-1,NA,NA,TGCAGCGTTGCTCACGGCCCCACTGAAGCTTTCTTT,CSVAHGPTEAFF
TRBJ1-2,TRBV4-3,NA,NA,TGCGCCAGCAGCCAATCCTCGCAATCTAATGGCTACACCTTC,CASSQSSQSNGYTF
TRBJ2-7,TRBV10-1,TRBD1,NA,TGCGCCAGCAGTGAGCGAGGACAGGGATTAAGCGAGCAGTACTTC,CASSERGQGLSEQYF
TRBJ2-3,TRBV7-9,TRBD1,once,TGTGCCAGCAGCTTCGGGACAGGTGACACAGATACGCAGTATTTT,CASSFGTGDTDTQYF
TRBJ1-1,TRBV5-1,NA,NA,TGCGCCAGCAGCTTAGGTGAGGCGGCTGAAGCTTTCTTT,CASSLGEAAEAFF
TRBJ2-3,TRBV2,NA,NA,TGTGCCAGCAGGCGGGACTGGAAAGATACGCAGTATTTT,CASRRDWKDTQYF
TRBJ2-1,TRBV19,TRBD2,NA,TGTGCCAGTAGTATCAATAGCGGGAGGGCACGGGATGAGCAGTTCTTC,CASSINSGRARDEQFF
TRBJ2-7,TRBV9,TRBD1,NA,TGTGCCAGCAGCGGGGGACAGCCCTCCTCTACGCGGTACTTC,CASSGGQPSSTRYF
TRBJ1-2,TRBV12-3/TRBV12-4,NA,NA,TGTGCCAGCAGTTTTGGGTTCTATGGCTACACCTTC,CASSFGFYGYTF
TRBJ2-7,TRBV19,TRBD2,NA,TGTGCCAGTAGCCGAAAACCGGGACTAGCGGGGGGCCGCCCTCTTTACGAGCAGTACTTC,CASSRKPGLAGGRPLYEQYF
TRBJ2-2,TRBV4-1,NA,NA,TGCGGCGCGGGGCGTTACACCGGGGAGCTGTTTTTT,CGAGRYTGELFF
TRBJ2-2,TRBV11-2,TRBD2,NA,TGTGCCAGCAGCTCGGGACTAGCGGGAGGGCCGAACACCGGGGAGCTGTTTTTT,CASSSGLAGGPNTGELFF
TRBJ1-1,TRBV6-2/TRBV6-3,TRBD1,NA,TGTGCCAGCAGTTACGGGGGGACAGCGAACACTGAAGCTTTCTTT,CASSYGGTANTEAFF
TRBJ1-2,TRBV12-3/TRBV12-4,NA,NA,TGTGCCAGCAGTTTCAGGGACGGCTACACCTTC,CASSFRDGYTF
TRBJ2-7,TRBV5-5,TRBD1,few,TGTGCCAGCAGCTTCCGGACAGGGAGTAGTTACGAGCAGTACTTC,CASSFRTGSSYEQYF
TRBJ2-2,TRBV5-4,NA,NA,TGTGCCAGCAGCTCTCCCATCCGAACCGGGGAGCTGTTTTTT,CASSSPIRTGELFF
TRBJ1-2,TRBV5-1,NA,NA,TGCGCCAGCAGCCAGGACACCCGCTATGGCTACACCTTC,CASSQDTRYGYTF
TRBJ2-1,TRBV7-2,NA,NA,TGTGCCAGCAGCTTAGTAAGCCAGGGGGGAACCGAGCAGTTCTTC,CASSLVSQGGTEQFF
TRBJ1-4,TRBV5-1,NA,few,TGCGCCAGCAGCTTGGATGGGAAGAATAATGAAAAACTGTTTTTT,CASSLDGKNNEKLFF
TRBJ2-1,TRBV5-6,NA,few,TGTGCCAGCAGGAGGGGTAGCGTGGGTGAGCAGTTCTTC,CASRRGSVGEQFF
TRBJ2-5,TRBV2,NA,NA,TGTGCCAGCAGTCCTCCCCCAGGGTGGGAGACCCAGTACTTC,CASSPPPGWETQYF
TRBJ2-7,TRBV28,NA,NA,TGTGCCAGCAGTTTCCCCTGGGCGGGGAGCTCCTACGAGCAGTACTTC,CASSFPWAGSSYEQYF
TRBJ2-7,TRBV19,TRBD2,NA,TGTGCCAGTAGTTCCCGACTATCTAGCGGGAGCTCCTACGAGCAGTACTTC,CASSSRLSSGSSYEQYF
TRBJ1-2,TRBV5-4,NA,NA,TGTGCCAGCAGCTCTTTCGGGTATGGCTACACCTTC,CASSSFGYGYTF
TRBJ1-2,TRBV19,NA,NA,TGTGCCAGTAGTATTCAACCCGGAAATTTGAATGGCTACACCTTC,CASSIQPGNLNGYTF